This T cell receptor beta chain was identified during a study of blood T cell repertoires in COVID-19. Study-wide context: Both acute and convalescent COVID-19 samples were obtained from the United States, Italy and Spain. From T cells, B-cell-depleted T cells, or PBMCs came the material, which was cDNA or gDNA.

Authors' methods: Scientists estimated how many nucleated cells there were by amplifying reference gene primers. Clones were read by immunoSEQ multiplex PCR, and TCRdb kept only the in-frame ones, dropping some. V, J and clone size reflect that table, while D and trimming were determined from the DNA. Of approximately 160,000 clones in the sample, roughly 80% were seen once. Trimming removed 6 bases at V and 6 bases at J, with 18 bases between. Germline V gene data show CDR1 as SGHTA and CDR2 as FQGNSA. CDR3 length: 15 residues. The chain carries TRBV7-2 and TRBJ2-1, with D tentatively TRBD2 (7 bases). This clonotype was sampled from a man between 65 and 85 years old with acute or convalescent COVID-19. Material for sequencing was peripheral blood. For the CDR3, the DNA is TGTGCCAGCAGTTTGGGGGGGGCTAGCTTCAATGAGCAGTTCTTC. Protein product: CASSLGGASFNEQFF.